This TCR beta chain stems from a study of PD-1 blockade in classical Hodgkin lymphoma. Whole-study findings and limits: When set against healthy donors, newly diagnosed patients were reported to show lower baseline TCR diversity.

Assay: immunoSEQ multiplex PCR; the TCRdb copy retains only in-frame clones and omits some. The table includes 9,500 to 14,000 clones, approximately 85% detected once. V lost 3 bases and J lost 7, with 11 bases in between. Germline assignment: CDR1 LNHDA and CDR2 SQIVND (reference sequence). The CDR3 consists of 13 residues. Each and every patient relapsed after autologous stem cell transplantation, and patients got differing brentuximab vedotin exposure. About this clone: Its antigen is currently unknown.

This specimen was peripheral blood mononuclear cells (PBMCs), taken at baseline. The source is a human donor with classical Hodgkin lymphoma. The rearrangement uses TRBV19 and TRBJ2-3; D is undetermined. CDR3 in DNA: TGTGCCAGTAGTATGTCGACTGCCAATACGCAGTATTTT. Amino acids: CASSMSTANTQYF. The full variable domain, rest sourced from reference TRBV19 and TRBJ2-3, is DGGITQSPKYLFRKEGQNVTLSCEQNLNHDAMYWYRQDPGQGLRLIYYSQIVNDFQKGDIAEGYSVSREKKESFPLTVTSAQKNPTAFYLCASSMSTANTQYFGPGTRLTVL.